Presented here are 26 T cell receptor beta chains from one specimen sequenced in a study of PD-L1 blockade in urothelial cancer. Documented time point: peripheral blood 6 weeks after treatment start. The repertoire was sequenced with immunoSEQ multiplex PCR; TCRdb's copy has only in-frame clones and lacks some. In the table there are about 120,000 clones, around 89% of which are singletons. The sequencing used PBMCs, collected around atezolizumab (anti-PD-L1) treatment. Receptors were obtained from a man aged 55 to 70 with urothelial cancer.

The J gene is TRBJ2-7, the V gene TRBV5-1; D is possibly TRBD2 (6 bases). Trimming pared 2 bases from V and 0 bases from J, leaving 21 bases between. CDR1 and CDR2 (germline): SGHRS, YFSETQ. The CDR3 loop spans 18 amino acids. The CDR3 loop is CASSLEPSGSGYSYEQYF. The CDR3 nucleotides are TGCGCCAGCAGCTTAGAACCCTCGGGGAGCGGGTACTCCTACGAGCAGTACTTC.

The chain uses TRBV27 and TRBJ2-6; D may be TRBD1 (6 bases). The CDR3 has 14 residues. CDR1 and CDR2 from the germline V gene are MNHEY and SMNVEV (reference sequence). With 3 bases removed from V and 4 bases from J, the gap between germline ends came to 7 bases. The DNA of the CDR3 is TGTGCCAGCAGTTTGCAGGGGGGGGCCAACGTCCTGACTTTC. Amino acids: CASSLQGGANVLTF.

The chain links TRBV27 to TRBJ1-1, with 8 bases lining up with TRBD1. V was clipped by 7 bases and J by 7 bases; unmatched bases: 8. The CDR3 length is 13 residues. Germline values: CDR1 MNHEY, CDR2 SMNVEV (reference sequence). The CDR3 DNA reads as TGTGCCAGCAATATGCAGGGGGCGGGTGAAGCTTTCTTT. This encodes CASNMQGAGEAFF.

V gene TRBV6-1 combines with J gene TRBJ2-7; TRBD2 aligns across 8 bases. This CDR3 region has 16 residues. The germline gives CDR1 MNHNS, CDR2 SASEGT. V dropped 2 bases and J dropped 4; count of bases not matched to a gene: 10. CDR3 region: CASSERGGRVRYEQYF. The CDR3 DNA sequence: TGTGCCAGCAGTGAACGGGGGGGCCGGGTGAGGTACGAGCAGTACTTC.

The chain uses TRBV13 and TRBJ2-1, with 7 bases lining up with TRBD2. The CDR3 length is 17 residues. Unmatched junction bases numbered 6, after V lost 0 bases and J lost 1 base. The germline gives CDR1 PRHDT, CDR2 FYEKMQ (reference sequence). The CDR3 region is CASSLGRSGASYNEQFF. The DNA for the CDR3 is TGTGCCAGCAGCTTAGGTAGGAGCGGGGCTTCCTACAATGAGCAGTTCTTC.

Comment on this clone: A junction end diverges from the germline sequence, so it may reflect a read error. The chain links TRBV7-7 to TRBJ2-7; possibly TRBD1 for D (6 bases). CDR3 length: 14 amino acids. Germline CDR1 reads SSHAT; CDR2 reads FNYEAQ (reference sequence). The CDR3 DNA follows: TGTGCTAGCAGCCCCGCTTCAGGGGACTACGAGCAGTACTTC. This encodes CASSPASGDYEQYF.

The V call is TRBV19, the J call TRBJ2-7, with 9 positions matching TRBD1. Germline values: CDR1 LNHDA, CDR2 SQIVND (reference sequence). This CDR3 is built from 15 residues. V lost 4 bases to trimming and J lost 3 bases; unmatched junction nucleotides: 7. DNA of the CDR3: TGTGCCAGTAGTACCGGACAGGGGATGGTCTACGAGCAGTACTTC. Its translation is CASSTGQGMVYEQYF.

This sequence joins TRBV16 and TRBJ2-5, with a weak D call TRBD2 (6 bases). V shed 3 bases and J shed 5 bases, with 13 bases lying between them. Germline CDR1 KGHSY, CDR2 FQNENV. The CDR3 sequence is 14 residues long. For the CDR3, the DNA is TGTGCCAGCAGCCAGGGGACTTCGGGGGAGACCCAGTACTTC. Amino acids: CASSQGTSGETQYF.

As regards this clone: The junction does not match germline at one end; this may be a read error. The gene calls are TRBV7-7 and TRBJ2-3, with a possible D match to TRBD2 (7 bases). CDR1 and CDR2 (germline): SSHAT, FNYEAQ (reference sequence). The CDR3 has 15 amino acids. CDR3: CASSLGGGGTDTQYF. The CDR3 nucleotides read TGTGCTAGCAGCTTAGGGGGGGGAGGCACAGATACGCAGTATTTT.

The V and J genes are TRBV6-1 and TRBJ1-1; no clear D gene. This CDR3 is 13 amino acids long. In germline, CDR1 is MNHNS, CDR2 SASEGT. The V end lost 6 bases, the J end lost 1 base, and 9 bases lay between the germline ends. CDR3 DNA sequence: TGTGCCAGCAGGGCGAGCGGGAACACTGAAGCTTTCTTT. This sequence encodes CASRASGNTEAFF.

The CDR3 is CASSLEGSDPHGYTF. DNA for the CDR3: TGTGCCAGCAGTTTAGAGGGTTCCGATCCCCATGGCTACACCTTC. The chain is built from TRBV27 and TRBJ1-2; D uncertain. This CDR3 is built from 15 residues. V gave up 2 bases and J gave up 6 bases, with 16 bases separating them. The germline V gene encodes CDR1 MNHEY and CDR2 SMNVEV (reference sequence).

This chain connects TRBV19 to TRBJ1-2; 10 bases are a match to TRBD1. Losses at the gene ends were 4 bases for V and 4 bases for J; bases not matched to a gene: 6. The CDR3 is made up of 15 amino acids. CDR1 is LNHDA, CDR2 SQIVND, per germline (reference sequence). CDR3 bases: TGTGCCAGTAGTAGCGGACAGGGGGGTCTCTATGGCTACACCTTC. Residues: CASSSGQGGLYGYTF.

The genes are TRBV7-3 and TRBJ2-3; 7 bases match TRBD2. V trimming: 5 bases; J trimming: 1 base; junction bases outside the gene matches: 3. The CDR3 contains 14 residues. The germline gives CDR1 SGHTA, CDR2 FQGTGA. The CDR3 loop reads CASSRSGGTDTQYF. The CDR3 DNA reads TGTGCCAGCAGCCGGAGCGGGGGCACAGATACGCAGTATTTT.

This clone was detected only once. V gene TRBV12-5 combines with J gene TRBJ2-3, with 7 bases fitting TRBD1. Germline loops: CDR1 LGHNT, CDR2 FRNRAP. Losses at the gene ends were 5 bases for V and 2 bases for J; bases not matched to a gene: 10. This CDR3 has 16 residues. The CDR3 loop is CASGAGTGAITDTQYF. The CDR3 DNA reads as TGTGCTAGTGGTGCCGGCACAGGGGCGATCACAGATACGCAGTATTTT.

CDR3 in DNA: TGTGCCAGCAGTTTCGGGACAGGGGCCTCCTACGAGCAGTACTTC. It yields the protein CASSFGTGASYEQYF. This chain uses TRBV27 with TRBJ2-7, with 10 bases aligning to TRBD1. Germline V gene sequence: CDR1 MNHEY, CDR2 SMNVEV (reference sequence). V trimming: 3 bases; J trimming: 0 bases; junction bases outside the gene matches: 2. This CDR3 contains 15 residues.

The chain combines TRBV2 with TRBJ2-3; TRBD1 might be the D (6 bases). This CDR3 region has 14 residues. CDR1 is SNHLY and CDR2 is FYNNEI in the germline V gene. V was shortened by 5 bases and J by 2 bases, with 11 bases between the two germline ends. CDR3 sequence: CASSHRQATDTQYF. For the CDR3, the DNA is TGTGCCAGCAGTCACCGACAGGCCACAGATACGCAGTATTTT.

This sequence joins TRBV30 and TRBJ1-4; D is unresolved. V shed 2 bases and J shed 0 bases, with 4 bases lying between them. The germline V gene encodes CDR1 GTSNPN and CDR2 SVGIG (reference sequence). The CDR3 extends over 13 amino acids. The CDR3 protein is CAWSYATNEKLFF. In DNA form, the CDR3 reads TGTGCCTGGAGTTATGCAACTAATGAAAAACTGTTTTTT.

The CDR3 reads CASSPLRGYLRFF. The DNA for the CDR3 is TGTGCCAGCAGCCCCCTCCGCGGCTACTTGAGGTTCTTC. The rearrangement joins TRBV14 to TRBJ2-1; no clear D. CDR1 and CDR2 (germline): SGHDN, FVKESK. This CDR3 contains 13 residues. Trimming took 4 bases from V and 15 from J, leaving 19 bases between them.

The rearrangement uses TRBV7-2 and TRBJ1-5, with D unclear. With 5 bases removed from V and 3 bases from J, the gap between germline ends came to 26 bases. CDR1 and CDR2 (germline): SGHTA, FQGNSA. The CDR3 spans 19 residues. The CDR3 reads CASSTHGEGRTTHNQPQHF. As DNA, the CDR3 is TGTGCCAGCAGCACCCACGGGGAGGGAAGAACTACTCACAATCAGCCCCAGCATTTT.

The genes are TRBV28 and TRBJ1-1, with D hard to call. This CDR3 spans 13 amino acids. Trimming took 4 bases from V and 11 from J, leaving 17 bases between them. Germline V lookup: CDR1 MDHEN, CDR2 SYDVKM. CDR3: CASSSVRGRDAFF. Here the CDR3 DNA reads TGTGCCAGCAGTTCGGTCAGAGGGCGGGATGCTTTCTTT.

V is TRBV9 and J is TRBJ2-7; the match to TRBD1 covers 9 bases. CDR3 length equals 14 residues. Germline lookup yields CDR1 SGDLS and CDR2 YYNGEE. Trimming took 1 base from V and 6 from J; bases not matched to a gene: 5. The CDR3 reads CASSVTSTGGEQYF. DNA of the CDR3: TGTGCCAGCAGCGTAACCTCGACAGGGGGCGAGCAGTACTTC.

With regard to this clone: The sample holds other DNA sequences that translate to the same CDR3. The genes are TRBV7-9 and TRBJ1-4; D remains unclear. Trimming shortened V by 0 bases and J by 5 bases, and 10 bases separated the two germline ends. The CDR3 is 15 amino acids. Germline V gives CDR1 SEHNR, CDR2 FQNEAQ (reference sequence). DNA of the CDR3: TGTGCCAGCAGCTTAGCTACGGGTTCAAATGAAAAACTGTTTTTT. Amino acid sequence: CASSLATGSNEKLFF. Filled out from reference TRBV7-9 and TRBJ1-4, the complete variable domain reads DTGVSQNPRHKITKRGQNVTFRCDPISEHNRLYWYRQTLGQGPEFLTYFQNEAQLEKSRLLSDRFSAERPKGSFSTLEIQRTEQGDSAMYLCASSLATGSNEKLFFGSGTQLSVL.

The genes are TRBV4-1 and TRBJ1-5; D uncertain. Trimming took off 1 base at V and 4 bases at J, with 11 bases between the two ends. CDR1 is MGHRA, CDR2 YSYEKL, per germline. The CDR3 runs 15 residues. The CDR3 sequence is CASSQGEGGNQPQHF. The CDR3 region has the DNA TGCGCCAGCAGCCAAGGGGAGGGCGGGAATCAGCCCCAGCATTTT.

The gene calls are TRBV14 and TRBJ1-1, with 8 nucleotides matching TRBD1. Trimming took 10 bases from V and 0 from J; bases not matched to a gene: 10. Germline V lookup: CDR1 SGHDN, CDR2 FVKESK. The length of the CDR3 is 15 residues. The CDR3 bases are TGTGCCACCGTTCCACAGGGGGGAATGAACACTGAAGCTTTCTTT. Translation: CATVPQGGMNTEAFF.

J is TRBJ2-2 and V is TRBV7-8, with 8 bases aligning to TRBD2. Germline V lookup: CDR1 SGHVS, CDR2 FQNEAQ. The J segment lost 3 bases and the V segment lost 1 base, leaving 10 bases of the junction unmatched. This CDR3 region has 18 residues. CDR3 bases: TGTGCCAGCAGCTTAGGTTCCGGGTTAGCGGGATACACCGGGGAGCTGTTTTTT. It yields the protein CASSLGSGLAGYTGELFF.

This chain joins TRBV19 and TRBJ2-1; weak D call: TRBD1 (6 bases). The CDR3 consists of 17 residues. Between the trimmed V and J ends, which lost 5 bases and 2 bases, there was a span of 19 bases. Germline-derived CDR1 and CDR2 are LNHDA and SQIVND (reference sequence). DNA of the CDR3: TGTGCCAGTAGTCTCCAAGCCGGGACACCAACCTACAATGAGCAGTTCTTC. Its protein is CASSLQAGTPTYNEQFF.